The rows below give T cell receptor beta chains drawn from one sample of a study of shared clonotypes between healthy human individuals. This table comes from immunoSEQ multiplex PCR, and its TCRdb copy is limited to in-frame clones, with some not included. The table has about 480,000 clones, roughly 85% seen once. The sequenced material came from PBMCs. These receptors originate from a woman in her thirties or forties in good health. Some clones in this sample may be carry-over from other donors' samples. CDR3s include the opening cysteine and the closing phenylalanine or tryptophan. A D gene is named only where the DNA matches it firmly. The size of a clone is reported for some rows only, either as once, few or many, or as a class for expanded clones.

J gene: TRBJ2-7; V gene: TRBV7-9; D gene: NA; clone size: NA; CDR3 DNA: TGTGCCAGCAGCTTAGCGGGGGCAGTCTCCGAGCAGTACTTC; CDR3 protein: CASSLAGAVSEQYF
J gene: TRBJ1-6; V gene: TRBV7-9; D gene: TRBD1; clone size: once; CDR3 DNA: TGTGCCAGCGGAGAACCGGGACAGGGAAATTCACCCCTCCACTTT; CDR3 protein: CASGEPGQGNSPLHF
J gene: TRBJ2-1; V gene: TRBV7-9; D gene: NA; clone size: NA; CDR3 DNA: TGTGCCAGCAGACCCGGCACATACAATGAGCAGTTCTTC; CDR3 protein: CASRPGTYNEQFF
J gene: TRBJ2-5; V gene: TRBV7-8; D gene: NA; clone size: few; CDR3 DNA: TGTGCCAGCAGAAGCAGGGTTCAGGAGACCCAGTACTTC; CDR3 protein: CASRSRVQETQYF
J gene: TRBJ2-2; V gene: TRBV5-1; D gene: TRBD2; clone size: NA; CDR3 DNA: TGCGCCAGCATGCTGAGCGGGACCAACACCGGGGAGCTGTTTTTT; CDR3 protein: CASMLSGTNTGELFF
J gene: TRBJ2-3; V gene: TRBV7-2; D gene: NA; clone size: NA; CDR3 DNA: TGTGCCAGCAGCCGATATCCAGATACGCAGTATTTT; CDR3 protein: CASSRYPDTQYF
J gene: TRBJ2-7; V gene: TRBV10-1; D gene: NA; clone size: NA; CDR3 DNA: TGCGCCAGCAAATACAACGGAACCTACGAGCAGTACTTC; CDR3 protein: CASKYNGTYEQYF
J gene: TRBJ2-5; V gene: TRBV5-1; D gene: NA; clone size: NA; CDR3 DNA: TGCGCCAGCAGCTTGACTGGCAGAATCCAAGAGACCCAGTACTTC; CDR3 protein: CASSLTGRIQETQYF
J gene: TRBJ2-7; V gene: TRBV6-1; D gene: TRBD2; clone size: once; CDR3 DNA: TGTGCCAGCATTTATAGCGGGAGCTTTAGCGAGCAGTACTTC; CDR3 protein: CASIYSGSFSEQYF
J gene: TRBJ2-3; V gene: TRBV15; D gene: NA; clone size: NA; CDR3 DNA: TGTGCCACCAGCAGAGATCTCCAAAATACGCAGTATTTT; CDR3 protein: CATSRDLQNTQYF
J gene: TRBJ2-1; V gene: TRBV2; D gene: NA; clone size: NA; CDR3 DNA: TGTGCCAGCAGTGTACTAGTCTCCTACAATGAGCAGTTCTTC; CDR3 protein: CASSVLVSYNEQFF
J gene: TRBJ2-5; V gene: TRBV7-8; D gene: TRBD1; clone size: NA; CDR3 DNA: TGTGCCAGCAGCACCCGACAGGGGGAGACCCAGTACTTC; CDR3 protein: CASSTRQGETQYF
J gene: TRBJ2-7; V gene: TRBV2; D gene: NA; clone size: NA; CDR3 DNA: TGTGCCAGCAGTGACAGGGGCGACCACTTC; CDR3 protein: CASSDRGDHF
J gene: TRBJ1-5; V gene: TRBV2; D gene: TRBD1; clone size: NA; CDR3 DNA: TGTGCCAGCAGGCCGGACAGGGCGAACTATCAGCCCCAGCATTTT; CDR3 protein: CASRPDRANYQPQHF
J gene: TRBJ2-1; V gene: TRBV11-2; D gene: TRBD2; clone size: NA; CDR3 DNA: TGTGCCAGCAGCTTTCTGGCGGGAGTGGGCAATGAGCAGTTCTTC; CDR3 protein: CASSFLAGVGNEQFF
J gene: TRBJ2-7; V gene: TRBV5-4; D gene: TRBD2; clone size: NA; CDR3 DNA: TGTGCCAGCAGCTTGGGGGAGCGGGAGGCGGAGCAGTACTTC; CDR3 protein: CASSLGEREAEQYF
J gene: TRBJ1-5; V gene: TRBV18; D gene: NA; clone size: NA; CDR3 DNA: TGTGCCAGCTCACCGAATCCCGGGGAGGACCAGCATTTT; CDR3 protein: CASSPNPGEDQHF
J gene: TRBJ1-4; V gene: TRBV21-1; D gene: NA; clone size: NA; CDR3 DNA: TGTGCCAGCAGCAAAGAGGTCTCGGGGGCAGACCTTGAAAAACTGTTTTTT; CDR3 protein: CASSKEVSGADLEKLFF
J gene: TRBJ1-5; V gene: TRBV30; D gene: NA; clone size: NA; CDR3 DNA: TGTGCCTGGAGTGGTGTAAGTTACAATCAGCCCCAGCATTTT; CDR3 protein: CAWSGVSYNQPQHF
J gene: TRBJ2-7; V gene: TRBV6-1; D gene: TRBD1; clone size: NA; CDR3 DNA: TGTGCCAGCAGCCTTATGGGACAGAACTACGAGCAGTACTTC; CDR3 protein: CASSLMGQNYEQYF
J gene: TRBJ2-2; V gene: TRBV4-2; D gene: NA; clone size: few; CDR3 DNA: TGTGCCAGCAGCCAAGAAGTAGACAGAATGAACACCGGGGAGCTGTTTTTT; CDR3 protein: CASSQEVDRMNTGELFF
J gene: TRBJ2-6; V gene: TRBV28; D gene: TRBD1; clone size: NA; CDR3 DNA: TGTGCCAGCAGCCCCCGTAGGGACAGGGCCTCTGGGGCCAACGTCCTGACTTTC; CDR3 protein: CASSPRRDRASGANVLTF